The 27 T cell receptor beta chains listed next were all sequenced from one sample in a study of early T cells in non-severe SARS-CoV-2 infection. TCRdb itself ran the 5' RACE reads through MiXCR, one entry per CDR3 protein. The sample lists about 35,000 distinct CDR3 sequences; approximately 6.9% were seen once. The sequenced sample consisted of whole blood. These receptor sequences come from an adult who was a healthcare worker with PCR-confirmed SARS-CoV-2 infection or an uninfected control (not recorded which).

This clonotype has a handful of counts. The CDR3 DNA reads as TGTGCCAGCAGCGTAGGACAGGGTTTAATCGGGGAGCTGTTTTTT. The encoded protein is CASSVGQGLIGELFF. The chain is built from TRBV9 and TRBJ2-2, with 7 bases identical to TRBD1. The CDR3 loop spans 15 amino acids. The germline V gene has CDR1 SGDLS and CDR2 YYNGEE. The V and J ends lost 0 bases and 7 bases, in that order; junction bases with no gene match: 6.

This clonotype was detected only a few times. The V gene is TRBV4-2, the J gene TRBJ2-7, with a weak D call TRBD2 (6 bases). V was trimmed by 0 bases and J by 0 bases, leaving 12 bases between them. CDR1 and CDR2 from the germline V gene are LGHNA and YNFKEQ. This CDR3 contains 16 residues. The chain's CDR3 is CASSQDGAGSSYEQYF. CDR3 in DNA: TGTGCCAGCAGCCAAGATGGGGCGGGAAGCTCCTACGAGCAGTACTTC.

This clonotype was counted ten times or more. This sequence joins TRBV9 and TRBJ1-1; D uncertain. Germline V gene sequence: CDR1 SGDLS, CDR2 YYNGEE. Trimming left V 0 bases short and J 1 base short, with 4 bases between. This CDR3 contains 13 residues. The CDR3 DNA reads TGTGCCAGCAGCGTAGGCCCGAACACTGAAGCTTTCTTT. It yields the protein CASSVGPNTEAFF.

This clonotype has a count of ten or more. The chain joins TRBV20-1 to TRBJ2-5, with TRBD2 matching 9 bases. The V segment lost 6 bases and the J segment 2 bases; nucleotides outside the gene matches: 7. Germline CDR1 is DFQATT and CDR2 is SNEGSKA (reference sequence). This CDR3 comprises 14 residues. In DNA, the CDR3 is TGCAGTGCCCCTAATAGCGGGGGACAAGAGACCCAGTACTTC. Its protein product is CSAPNSGGQETQYF.

This clonotype occurred many times. V is TRBV19 and J is TRBJ2-7, with 10 nucleotides matching TRBD2. The CDR3 length is 14 residues. Germline V gene sequence: CDR1 LNHDA, CDR2 SQIVND (reference sequence). J gave up 1 base and V 5 bases, and 2 bases lay outside the gene matches. The DNA for the CDR3 is TGTGCCAGTAGTCCACTAGCGGGGTCCTACGAGCAGTACTTC. Encoded protein: CASSPLAGSYEQYF.

The chain links TRBV6-5 to TRBJ2-7; 14 bases agree with TRBD2. There are 15 residues in the CDR3. V dropped 6 bases and J dropped 6; count of bases not matched to a gene: 7. Per germline, CDR1 MNHEY and CDR2 SVGAGI. CDR3: CASSPLGLAGGEQYF. The DNA of the CDR3 is TGTGCCAGCAGCCCCCTCGGACTAGCGGGAGGCGAGCAGTACTTC.

This clonotype was found many times. The V gene is TRBV12-3 or TRBV12-4, the J gene TRBJ2-2; D remains unclear. V shed 5 bases and J shed 8 bases, with 9 bases lying between them. The CDR3 loop spans 12 amino acids. CDR3 protein: CASSRTRGELFF. The CDR3 DNA reads as TGTGCCAGCAGTCGGACCAGAGGGGAGCTGTTTTTT.

This clonotype was observed at least ten times. The gene calls are TRBV29-1 and TRBJ2-7, with 11 bases identical to TRBD2. This CDR3 has 12 amino acids. With 6 bases clipped from V and 4 bases from J, the junction kept 2 bases outside the gene matches. The V gene's germline CDR1 is SQVTM and CDR2 ANQGSEA. The chain's CDR3 is CSVSSGGYEQYF. In DNA, the CDR3 is TGCAGCGTATCTAGCGGGGGGTACGAGCAGTACTTC.

The chain couples TRBV29-1 to TRBJ1-4; 7 nucleotides agree with TRBD1. CDR1 and CDR2 from the germline V gene are SQVTM and ANQGSEA. With 2 bases clipped from V and 3 bases from J, the junction kept 9 bases outside the gene matches. CDR3 length equals 16 residues. The CDR3 DNA sequence: TGCAGCGTTGAAATCCGGGACAGTGCCCCTAATGAAAAACTGTTTTTT. This encodes CSVEIRDSAPNEKLFF.

The sample holds a few counts of this clonotype. This chain joins TRBV20-1 and TRBJ2-1, with 10 bases aligning to TRBD2. This CDR3 comprises 14 residues. V trimming: 6 bases; J trimming: 7 bases; junction bases outside the gene matches: 9. From germline, CDR1 is DFQATT and CDR2 SNEGSKA (reference sequence). For the CDR3, the DNA is TGCAGTGCCATTAGCGGGAGGATGGGTAATGAGCAGTTCTTC. It translates to CSAISGRMGNEQFF.

The chain couples TRBV19 to TRBJ2-5; possible D gene TRBD2, 5 bases. Germline V gene data show CDR1 as LNHDA and CDR2 as SQIVND (reference sequence). V dropped 4 bases and J dropped 4 bases, with 7 bases sitting between them. The CDR3 loop spans 12 amino acids. CDR3 loop: CASSTRGETQYF. The DNA of the CDR3 is TGTGCCAGTAGTACCCGGGGAGAGACCCAGTACTTC.

This clonotype was counted between two and nine times. The V gene is TRBV28, the J gene TRBJ1-1; TRBD1 matches at 7 bases. CDR3 length: 16 amino acids. Germline V gives CDR1 MDHEN, CDR2 SYDVKM. The V gene end was trimmed by 5 bases and the J gene end by 0 bases; junction bases not matched to a gene: 9. CDR3 residues: CASSLGDRYLNTEAFF. The CDR3 coding sequence is TGTGCCAGCAGTCTGGGGGACAGATACTTGAACACTGAAGCTTTCTTT.

This clonotype has a count of ten or more. The chain's CDR3 is CASMTGAGGRDQFF. CDR3 bases: TGTGCCAGCATGACGGGGGCAGGGGGTAGGGATCAGTTCTTC. The chain couples TRBV28 to TRBJ2-1; D might be TRBD1 (7 bases). V was clipped by 7 bases and J by 13 bases, with 23 bases between them. The length of the CDR3 is 14 residues. Per germline, CDR1 MDHEN and CDR2 SYDVKM.

Note on this clonotype: Given a much more abundant clone one base away, this may be a read error. This chain connects TRBV20-1 to TRBJ1-6; possibly TRBD1 for D (5 bases). The germline CDR1 and CDR2 sequences are DFQATT and SNEGSKA (reference sequence). The CDR3 spans 14 residues. Trimming removed 5 bases at V and 5 bases at J, with 13 bases between. As DNA, the CDR3 is TGCAGTGCTCACCAGGACACCAATAATTCACCCCTCCACTTT. Its protein product is CSAHQDTNNSPLHF.

This chain joins TRBV6-6 and TRBJ2-7; TRBD2 matches at 7 bases. V lost 2 bases to trimming and J lost 4 bases; unmatched junction nucleotides: 14. CDR3 length equals 17 residues. Germline lookup yields CDR1 MNHNY and CDR2 SVGAGI (reference sequence). CDR3 sequence (DNA): TGTGCCAGCAGTTACGGGGCAGCCACTAGCGCAGGATACGAGCAGTACTTC. The encoded protein is CASSYGAATSAGYEQYF.

This clonotype came up many times. The CDR3 DNA reads TGTGCCAGCAGTTTATGGCTAGCTGGTTACAATGAGCAGTTCTTC. Its translation is CASSLWLAGYNEQFF. The chain has TRBV12-3 or TRBV12-4 and TRBJ2-1; tentatively, D is TRBD2 (5 bases). Trimming took off 2 bases at V and 4 bases at J, with 12 bases between the two ends. The CDR3 sequence is 15 residues long.

The table lists this clonotype with many counts. The chain has TRBV2 and TRBJ2-7; 12 positions match TRBD2. Germline values: CDR1 SNHLY, CDR2 FYNNEI. V gave up 7 bases and J gave up 2 bases; unmatched junction bases: 12. CDR3 length equals 17 residues. The DNA of the CDR3 is TGTGCCAGCACCCCCCGGTGGACTAGCGGGACTCCCTACGAGCAGTACTTC. This translates into CASTPRWTSGTPYEQYF.

This clonotype was seen many times. The rearrangement joins TRBV7-3 to TRBJ2-1, with 7 bases matching TRBD1. The CDR3 runs 14 residues. CDR1 and CDR2 (germline): SGHTA, FQGTGA. With V trimmed by 8 bases and J by 4 bases, 8 bases remained unmatched. In nucleotides, the CDR3 is TGTGCCAGCGGGTCGGGACAGAGTTACAATGAGCAGTTCTTC. Translation: CASGSGQSYNEQFF.

This clonotype was observed at least ten times. V and J are TRBV6-4 and TRBJ2-2, with 8 bases aligning to TRBD2. Germline V lookup: CDR1 MRHNA, CDR2 SNTAGT. J was trimmed by 3 bases and V by 3 bases; bases with no gene match: 0. The CDR3 is 14 amino acids. The chain's CDR3 is CASSERGDTGELFF. The CDR3 DNA sequence: TGTGCCAGCAGTGAGCGGGGGGACACCGGGGAGCTGTTTTTT.

The V call is TRBV20-1, the J call TRBJ1-5, with no clear D. From germline, CDR1 is DFQATT and CDR2 SNEGSKA (reference sequence). The CDR3 is 13 residues long. V was trimmed by 3 bases and J by 4 bases, leaving 10 bases between them. CDR3 bases: TGCAGTGCTAGCGTAGGAGTTAATCAGCCCCAGCATTTT. It yields the protein CSASVGVNQPQHF.

This clonotype was seen at least ten times. The chain uses TRBV7-2 and TRBJ1-5, with 8 bases identical to TRBD1. The V gene's germline CDR1 is SGHTA and CDR2 FQGNSA. The CDR3 has 16 amino acids. After removal of 5 bases from V and 2 bases from J, the junction contained 8 bases not matched to a gene. As DNA, the CDR3 is TGTGCCAGCAGCCCCCAGACAGGGGTAGGCAATCAGCCCCAGCATTTT. Encoded protein: CASSPQTGVGNQPQHF.

This clonotype has ten or more counts. The chain links TRBV7-2 to TRBJ2-1; TRBD2 aligns across 8 bases. The CDR3 consists of 12 residues. The V and J ends lost 5 bases and 12 bases, in that order; junction bases with no gene match: 6. Germline-derived CDR1 and CDR2 are SGHTA and FQGNSA. CDR3 region: CASSLSGKAQFF. DNA of the CDR3: TGTGCCAGCAGCCTTAGCGGGAAGGCGCAGTTCTTC.

The chain carries TRBV5-1 and TRBJ2-1; weak D call: TRBD2 (6 bases). V lost 0 bases to trimming and J lost 2 bases, with 9 bases between them. The CDR3 contains 15 residues. Germline loops: CDR1 SGHRS, CDR2 YFSETQ. In DNA, the CDR3 is TGCGCCAGCAGCTTGGCATTAGCGGCCTACAATGAGCAGTTCTTC. The encoded protein is CASSLALAAYNEQFF.

This clonotype came up many times. The chain carries TRBV12-3 or TRBV12-4 and TRBJ2-7, with D perhaps matching TRBD2 (6 bases). V was clipped by 6 bases and J by 0 bases, with 15 bases between them. The CDR3 runs to 15 residues. The CDR3 loop reads CASSSGSRSSYEQYF. The CDR3, as DNA: TGTGCCAGCAGCTCCGGGAGCCGAAGCTCCTACGAGCAGTACTTC.

There are many counts of this clonotype. The chain employs TRBV2 and TRBJ1-4; D perhaps matches TRBD1 (6 bases). CDR3 length equals 15 residues. Germline V gene sequence: CDR1 SNHLY, CDR2 FYNNEI. V was cut by 4 bases and J by 3 bases, with 12 bases left in between. The CDR3 here is CASSATGRPNEKLFF. The CDR3 nucleotides read TGTGCCAGCAGTGCCACAGGGCGCCCTAATGAAAAACTGTTTTTT. Looking up the rest from reference TRBV2 and TRBJ1-4 gives the full variable domain: EPEVTQTPSHQVTQMGQEVILRCVPISNHLYFYWYRQILGQKVEFLVSFYNNEISEKSEIFDDQFSVERPDGSNFTLKIRSTKLEDSAMYFCASSATGRPNEKLFFGSGTQLSVL.

A few counts support this clonotype. The gene calls are TRBV2 and TRBJ2-5; 11 positions agree with TRBD2. In germline, CDR1 is SNHLY, CDR2 FYNNEI. The ends lost 6 bases at V and 5 bases at J; junction bases unmatched: 8. The CDR3 is 15 residues long. The chain's CDR3 is CASRALAGGPETQYF. Here the CDR3 DNA reads TGTGCCAGCAGGGCCTTAGCGGGAGGGCCGGAGACCCAGTACTTC.

This chain connects TRBV29-1 to TRBJ2-5, with a weak D call TRBD2 (5 bases). Germline V gene sequence: CDR1 SQVTM, CDR2 ANQGSEA. The V gene lost 3 bases and the J gene lost 1 base, with 12 bases spanning the gap. This CDR3 region has 14 residues. The CDR3 nucleotides read TGCAGCGTTGACCCCCCGGGGAGCCAAGAGACCCAGTACTTC. This encodes CSVDPPGSQETQYF.